The text below deals with one TCR beta chain. Antigen: not known. Healthy adults negative for HIV, lacking recent acute infections or vaccinations, served as donors. The sample is drawn from a study of shared clonotypes between healthy human individuals. The overall study: Each donor's CD8 memory used one plate, CD8 naive two, each CD4 subset three.

The CDR3 sequence is 14 residues long. Germline V gives CDR1 SGHVS, CDR2 FQNEAQ. The germline V and J ends were trimmed by 5 bases and 3 bases, with 14 bases remaining between them. Study results and limitations: Enrolling few donors narrowed the genetic and exposure-history diversity that was represented.

Each sorted subset replicate got 200 ng genomic DNA, 25,000 to 35,000 genomes. Only in-frame clones appear in the TCRdb table, and some are missing; sequencing was by immunoSEQ multiplex PCR. The sample carries approximately 640,000 clones, roughly 70% recorded once. V is TRBV7-8 and J is TRBJ2-7; D remains unclear. The receptor was derived from a woman aged 25 to 39 in good health. The sample taken for sequencing was memory CD4+ T cells sorted from blood. The subset is: CD45RA-negative fraction. The CDR3 region is CASSPTDTHYEQYF. The CDR3 DNA sequence: TGTGCCAGCAGCCCAACTGACACTCACTACGAGCAGTACTTC.